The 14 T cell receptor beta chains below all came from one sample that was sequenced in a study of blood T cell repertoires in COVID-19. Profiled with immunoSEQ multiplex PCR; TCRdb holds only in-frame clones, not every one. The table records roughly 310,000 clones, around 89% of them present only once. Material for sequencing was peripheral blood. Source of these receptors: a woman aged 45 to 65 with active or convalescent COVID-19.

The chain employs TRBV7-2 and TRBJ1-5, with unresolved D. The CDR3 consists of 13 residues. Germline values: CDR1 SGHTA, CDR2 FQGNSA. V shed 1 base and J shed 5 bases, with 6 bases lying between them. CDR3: CASSLVRDQPQHF. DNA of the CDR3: TGTGCCAGCAGCTTAGTTCGCGATCAGCCCCAGCATTTT.

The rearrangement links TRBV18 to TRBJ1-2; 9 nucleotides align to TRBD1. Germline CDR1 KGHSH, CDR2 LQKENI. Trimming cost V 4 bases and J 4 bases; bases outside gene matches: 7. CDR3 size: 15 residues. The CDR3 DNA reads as TGTGCCAGCTCACGACCGGGACAGGGCGCCTATGGCTACACCTTC. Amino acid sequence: CASSRPGQGAYGYTF.

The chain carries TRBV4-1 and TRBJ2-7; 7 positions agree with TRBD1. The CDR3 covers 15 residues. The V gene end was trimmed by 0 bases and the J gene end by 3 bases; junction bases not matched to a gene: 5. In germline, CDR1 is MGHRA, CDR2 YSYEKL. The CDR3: CASSQEPQGHYEQYF. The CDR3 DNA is TGCGCCAGCAGCCAAGAACCACAGGGGCACTACGAGCAGTACTTC.

CDR3 coding DNA: TGCGCCAGCAGCCAAGGGGAACCGGGGAGCCTGTTTTTT. Encoded protein: CASSQGEPGSLFF. The rearrangement links TRBV4-1 to TRBJ2-2, with a tentative D call TRBD2 (5 bases). CDR1 is MGHRA, CDR2 YSYEKL, per germline. V was cut by 1 base and J by 14 bases, with 14 bases left in between. The length of the CDR3 is 13 residues.

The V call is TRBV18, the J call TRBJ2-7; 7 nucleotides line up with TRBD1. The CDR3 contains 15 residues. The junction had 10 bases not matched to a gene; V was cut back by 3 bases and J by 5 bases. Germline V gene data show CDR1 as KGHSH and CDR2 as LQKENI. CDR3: CASSPTPLTGNEQYF. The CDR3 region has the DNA TGTGCCAGCTCACCCACTCCCCTGACAGGGAACGAGCAGTACTTC.

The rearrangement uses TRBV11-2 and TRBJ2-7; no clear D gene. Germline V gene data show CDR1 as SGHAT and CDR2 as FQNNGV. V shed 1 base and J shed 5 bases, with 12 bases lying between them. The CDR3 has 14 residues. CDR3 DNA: TGTGCCAGCAGCTTAGTCCTCGAGGCGAACGAGCAGTACTTC. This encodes CASSLVLEANEQYF.

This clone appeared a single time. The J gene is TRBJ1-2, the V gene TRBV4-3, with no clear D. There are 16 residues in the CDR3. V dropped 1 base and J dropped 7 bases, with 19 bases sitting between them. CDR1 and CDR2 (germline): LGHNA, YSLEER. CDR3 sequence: CASSQVRGAWIGGYTF. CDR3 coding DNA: TGCGCCAGCAGCCAAGTTCGGGGAGCGTGGATCGGTGGCTACACCTTC.

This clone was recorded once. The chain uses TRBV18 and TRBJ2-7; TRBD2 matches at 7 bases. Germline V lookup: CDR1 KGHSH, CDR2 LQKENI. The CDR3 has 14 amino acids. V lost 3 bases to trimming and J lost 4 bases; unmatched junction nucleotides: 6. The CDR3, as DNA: TGTGCCAGCTCACCGGCGCGGGGGTTTTACGAGCAGTACTTC. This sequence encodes CASSPARGFYEQYF.

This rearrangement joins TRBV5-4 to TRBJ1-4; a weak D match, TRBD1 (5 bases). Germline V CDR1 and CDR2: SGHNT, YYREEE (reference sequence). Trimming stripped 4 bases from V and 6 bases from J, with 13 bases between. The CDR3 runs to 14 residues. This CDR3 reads CASSLQGGDEKLFF. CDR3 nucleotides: TGTGCCAGCAGCCTCCAGGGAGGAGATGAAAAACTGTTTTTT.

As DNA, the CDR3 is TGTGCCAGCAGCACCCTCGGCGGGAGGGTTGCCTACAATGAGCAGTTCTTC. Translated: CASSTLGGRVAYNEQFF. The chain combines TRBV3-1 (or the pseudogene TRBV3-2) with TRBJ2-1, with 9 bases aligning to TRBD2. The CDR3 is made up of 17 amino acids. CDR1 is LGHDT, CDR2 YNNKEL, per germline (reference sequence). The V and J ends lost 5 bases and 2 bases, in that order; junction bases with no gene match: 10.

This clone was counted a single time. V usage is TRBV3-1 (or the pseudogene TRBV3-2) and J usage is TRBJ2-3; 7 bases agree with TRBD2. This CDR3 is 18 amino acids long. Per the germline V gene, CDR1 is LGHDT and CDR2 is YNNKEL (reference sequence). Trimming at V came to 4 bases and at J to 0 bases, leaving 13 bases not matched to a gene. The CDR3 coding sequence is TGTGCCAGCAGCCCTGCTCCTCCCGGGACTATAAGCACAGATACGCAGTATTTT. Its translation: CASSPAPPGTISTDTQYF.

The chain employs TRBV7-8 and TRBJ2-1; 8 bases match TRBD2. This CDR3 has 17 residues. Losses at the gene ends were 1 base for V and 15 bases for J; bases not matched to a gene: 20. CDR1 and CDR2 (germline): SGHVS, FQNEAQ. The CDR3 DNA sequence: TGTGCCAGCAGCTTAGGGGCCCTCTCCGGGACTAGTGGTTCTGCGTTCTTC. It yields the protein CASSLGALSGTSGSAFF. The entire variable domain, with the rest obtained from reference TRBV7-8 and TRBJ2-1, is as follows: GAGVSQSPRYKVAKRGQDVALRCDPISGHVSLFWYQQALGQGPEFLTYFQNEAQLDKSGLPSDRFFAERPEGSVSTLKIQRTQQEDSAVYLCASSLGALSGTSGSAFFGPGTRLTVL.

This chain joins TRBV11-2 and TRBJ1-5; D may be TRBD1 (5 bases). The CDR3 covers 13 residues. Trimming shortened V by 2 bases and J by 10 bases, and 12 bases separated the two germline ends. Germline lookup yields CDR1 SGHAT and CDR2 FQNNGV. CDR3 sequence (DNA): TGTGCCAGCAGCTTATCCCGCCAGGGACCCCAGCATTTT. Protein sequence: CASSLSRQGPQHF.

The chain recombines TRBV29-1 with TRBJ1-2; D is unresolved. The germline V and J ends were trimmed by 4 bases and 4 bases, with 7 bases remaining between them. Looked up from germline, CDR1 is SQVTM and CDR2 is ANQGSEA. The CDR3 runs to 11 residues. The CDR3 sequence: CSVGAPYGYTF. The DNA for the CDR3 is TGCAGCGTTGGGGCACCCTATGGCTACACCTTC.